The 3 T cell receptor beta chains below all came from one sample that was sequenced in a study of post-analysis software for immune sequencing data. General observations from the study: When patients were compared with controls, a handful of TRBV segments were more frequent, TRBV5-6, TRBV5-1 and TRBV20-1 among them.

Every TCR beta cDNA library bore unique molecular identifiers. TCRdb processed the PCR reads anew with MiXCR; each CDR3 protein has one entry. The repertoire holds about 500,000 distinct CDR3 sequences, with approximately 45% as singletons. Their antigens are not known. The sequencing sample was made of blood. The receptor set was obtained from a girl aged 5-17 years with multiple sclerosis.

V gene TRBV13 combines with J gene TRBJ2-6; D perhaps matches TRBD2 (6 bases). V lost 5 bases and J lost 3, with 11 bases in between. This CDR3 comprises 15 residues. Germline CDR1 is PRHDT and CDR2 is FYEKMQ (reference sequence). Here the CDR3 reads CASSRAGNGANVLTF. The DNA for the CDR3 is TGTGCCAGCAGCCGTGCGGGGAATGGGGCCAACGTCCTGACTTTC.

This chain links TRBV5-5 with TRBJ2-7; the D call may be TRBD1 or TRBD2 (5 bases each). V was cut by 3 bases and J by 1 base, with 14 bases left in between. CDR1 and CDR2 (germline): SGHKS, YYEKEE (reference sequence). This CDR3 is built from 15 residues. CDR3 bases: TGTGCCAGCAGCTACATCCGGGACGATTCCTACGAGCAGTACTTC. Amino acid sequence: CASSYIRDDSYEQYF.

V gene TRBV10-3 combines with J gene TRBJ2-3; TRBD2 aligns across 11 bases. CDR3 size: 15 residues. Trimming removed 8 bases from V and 2 bases from J; junction bases left unmatched: 6. CDR1 and CDR2 from the germline V gene are ENHRY and SYGVKD. DNA for the CDR3: TGTGCCATCCGGCCGGGACTAGCGGTCACAGATACGCAGTATTTT. It is translated as CAIRPGLAVTDTQYF.